Each of the 29 T cell receptor beta chains below was sequenced from the same sample in a study of cytomegalovirus exposure and HLA in healthy donors. This PCR relied on a set of 60 Vbeta primers and 13 Jbeta primers. Measured with immunoSEQ multiplex PCR; TCRdb has only the in-frame clones, and not every one. The table lists some 200,000 clones, 65% to 85% of them singletons, with around 2.6% in the top ten. What was sequenced was PBMCs. Receptor source: a female donor in good health and CMV-seronegative.

The J gene is TRBJ2-1, the V gene TRBV14; 11 positions agree with TRBD2. This CDR3 region has 23 residues. The junction had 27 bases not matched to a gene; V was cut back by 4 bases and J by 4 bases. Per germline, CDR1 SGHDN and CDR2 FVKESK. CDR3 sequence: CASSRRAPNQFLAGGKTYNEQFF. The CDR3 region has the DNA TGTGCCAGCAGCCGCCGGGCTCCAAACCAATTTCTAGCGGGGGGAAAAACGTACAATGAGCAGTTCTTC.

This clone was counted many times. The chain links TRBV12-1 to TRBJ2-7; TRBD1, the table's D call, was not compared with the DNA. TRBV12-1 is described as a pseudogene. The CDR3 contains 16 residues. The CDR3, as DNA: TGTGCCAGCAGCCCCGGGTGCAGGGTGGCGAACTACGAGCAGTACTTC. Translated, it gives CASSPGCRVANYEQYF.

This chain connects TRBV5-6 to TRBJ2-7, with a weak D call TRBD1 (5 bases). V shed 0 bases and J shed 5 bases, with 12 bases lying between them. The V gene's germline CDR1 is SGHDT and CDR2 YYEEEE. The CDR3 spans 14 residues. The CDR3 spells CASSLVFRGDEQYF. The CDR3 DNA follows: TGTGCCAGCAGCTTGGTCTTTAGGGGCGACGAGCAGTACTTC. The full variable domain, with the rest looked up from reference TRBV5-6 and TRBJ2-7, is DAGVTQSPTHLIKTRGQQVTLRCSPKSGHDTVSWYQQALGQGPQFIFQYYEEEERQRGNFPDRFSGHQFPNYSSELNVNALLLGDSALYLCASSLVFRGDEQYFGPGTRLTVT.

The rearrangement links TRBV15 to TRBJ2-2, with TRBD1 matching 8 bases. The V and J ends lost 5 bases and 7 bases, in that order; junction bases with no gene match: 9. The germline V gene has CDR1 LNHNV and CDR2 YYDKDF (reference sequence). CDR3 size: 15 residues. The CDR3 coding sequence is TGTGCCACCAGCGCGAATCACAGGGGGATCGGGGAGCTGTTTTTT. Its translation is CATSANHRGIGELFF.

This clone has a handful of counts. The chain couples TRBV4-1 to TRBJ1-5; 7 bases match TRBD1. V lost 0 bases and J lost 6; bases outside the gene matches: 2. The CDR3 spans 14 residues. Germline V lookup: CDR1 MGHRA, CDR2 YSYEKL. CDR3 nucleotides: TGCGCCAGCAGCCAAGACAGGGGGATTCAGCCCCAGCATTTT. Translation gives CASSQDRGIQPQHF.

The CDR3 DNA sequence: TGCGCCAGCAGCTTGTTCACCGGACAGGGAGCGAACACCGGGGAGCTGTTTTTT. Protein sequence: CASSLFTGQGANTGELFF. V usage is TRBV5-1 and J usage is TRBJ2-2; TRBD1 matches at 8 bases. Germline CDR1 reads SGHRS; CDR2 reads YFSETQ. The CDR3 extends over 18 amino acids. V was clipped by 1 base and J by 0 bases; unmatched bases: 8.

This sequence joins TRBV7-2 and TRBJ2-7; D unresolved. Germline V lookup: CDR1 SGHTA, CDR2 FQGNSA. Trimming cost V 1 base and J 5 bases, with 6 bases left between them. The CDR3 runs to 12 residues. The CDR3 reads CASSLDINEQYF. The DNA of the CDR3 is TGTGCCAGCAGCTTAGACATCAACGAGCAGTACTTC.

Written as DNA, the CDR3 is TGTGCCAGCAGCTTAAGGGGATTCGGGGGGCAAAAGACCCAGTACTTC. Translating it yields CASSLRGFGGQKTQYF. The V call is TRBV7-2, the J call TRBJ2-5; maybe TRBD2 (7 bases). The V gene's germline CDR1 is SGHTA and CDR2 FQGNSA. Trimming took 2 bases from V and 6 from J, leaving 19 bases between them. The CDR3 loop spans 16 amino acids.

The rearrangement joins TRBV6-6 to TRBJ2-1; TRBD2 aligns across 11 bases. Trimming cost V 6 bases and J 6 bases; bases outside gene matches: 10. The CDR3 length is 16 residues. The germline gives CDR1 MNHNY, CDR2 SVGAGI (reference sequence). The CDR3 reads CASRPSGGTQGNEQFF. The CDR3, as DNA: TGTGCCAGCAGACCTAGCGGGGGGACTCAAGGCAATGAGCAGTTCTTC.

The V and J genes are TRBV4-2 and TRBJ2-1, with 8 nucleotides matching TRBD2. The CDR3 length is 17 residues. Germline V gene data show CDR1 as LGHNA and CDR2 as YNFKEQ. After removal of 0 bases from V and 1 base from J, the junction contained 5 bases not matched to a gene. The CDR3 spells CASSQEGAGGSYNEQFF. In DNA, the CDR3 is TGTGCCAGCAGCCAAGAAGGGGCGGGAGGATCCTACAATGAGCAGTTCTTC.

The chain recombines TRBV9 with TRBJ2-1; maybe TRBD2 (6 bases). This CDR3 region has 14 residues. The germline CDR1 and CDR2 sequences are SGDLS and YYNGEE. The V and J ends lost 4 bases and 5 bases respectively, with 13 bases between them. The CDR3 sequence is CASSPGTHNNEQFF. The CDR3 DNA reads as TGTGCCAGCAGCCCCGGGACTCATAACAATGAGCAGTTCTTC.

The chain links TRBV10-3 to TRBJ2-7; 14 bases agree with TRBD2. The CDR3 is 14 residues long. CDR1 is ENHRY, CDR2 SYGVKD, per germline. V lost 6 bases to trimming and J lost 3 bases; unmatched junction nucleotides: 1. Here the CDR3 DNA reads TGTGCCATCAGGGGGACTAGCGGGGGCTACGAGCAGTACTTC. The encoded protein is CAIRGTSGGYEQYF.

Written as DNA, the CDR3 is TGCGCCAGCAGATTGAAACAGGGGGACTATGGCTACACCTTC. This translates into CASRLKQGDYGYTF. This chain joins TRBV5-1 and TRBJ1-2; the match to TRBD1 covers 8 bases. The CDR3 runs to 14 residues. Trimming took 5 bases from V and 3 from J; bases not matched to a gene: 6. The germline CDR1 and CDR2 sequences are SGHRS and YFSETQ.

In this sample, this clone turned up a few times. The chain combines TRBV5-1 with TRBJ2-5; 7 nucleotides agree with TRBD2. J gave up 5 bases and V 4 bases, and 8 bases lay outside the gene matches. In germline, CDR1 is SGHRS, CDR2 YFSETQ. This CDR3 is 14 amino acids long. In nucleotides, the CDR3 is TGCGCCAGCAGCCGGAACGGGGGGACGGAGACCCAGTACTTC. Protein sequence: CASSRNGGTETQYF.

V gene TRBV6-1 combines with J gene TRBJ2-7; D unresolved. The CDR3 sequence is 11 residues long. Germline V gene data show CDR1 as MNHNS and CDR2 as SASEGT. V lost 4 bases and J lost 3, with 4 bases in between. The CDR3 region has the DNA TGTGCCAGCAGTGCCTTCTACGAGCAGTACTTC. Protein sequence: CASSAFYEQYF.

This clone was seen just once. The chain has TRBV5-4 and TRBJ1-2; a weak D match, TRBD1 (6 bases). Trimming removed 0 bases from V and 8 bases from J, with 17 bases in between. CDR3 length equals 15 residues. CDR1 SGHNT and CDR2 YYREEE come from the germline V gene (reference sequence). The CDR3 is CASSLAGANLIGYTF. CDR3 sequence (DNA): TGTGCCAGCAGCTTGGCAGGGGCGAATTTGATAGGCTACACCTTC.

This sequence joins TRBV11-2 and TRBJ1-6; 8 bases are a match to TRBD1. CDR3 size: 16 residues. Unmatched junction bases numbered 10, after V lost 4 bases and J lost 8 bases. Germline-derived CDR1 and CDR2 are SGHAT and FQNNGV. The CDR3 DNA follows: TGTGCCAGCAGCTACCCAAGACAGGGGTTTCATTCACCCCTCCACTTT. This codes for CASSYPRQGFHSPLHF.

This clone was picked up one time. This chain links TRBV28 with TRBJ1-4; TRBD1 is a possible D gene (5 bases). CDR1 is MDHEN and CDR2 is SYDVKM in the germline V gene. This CDR3 spans 14 amino acids. V was shortened by 2 bases and J by 6 bases, with 10 bases between the two germline ends. The CDR3 coding sequence is TGTGCCAGCAGTTTAGGTTGGGGGGATGAAAAACTGTTTTTT. This encodes CASSLGWGDEKLFF.

In its sample, this clone was seen a few times. The V call is TRBV15, the J call TRBJ2-1; a weak D match, TRBD2 (6 bases). Germline values: CDR1 LNHNV, CDR2 YYDKDF (reference sequence). Between the trimmed V and J ends, which lost 1 base and 12 bases, there was a span of 16 bases. The CDR3 has 14 amino acids. The CDR3, as DNA: TGTGCCACCAGCAGAGGGATTACGGGGGACGGGCAGTTCTTC. This encodes CATSRGITGDGQFF.

The CDR3 here is CASSQGTGGREDTQYF. The CDR3 DNA reads as TGTGCCAGCAGCCAAGGGACGGGGGGCCGGGAAGATACGCAGTATTTT. The gene calls are TRBV4-2 and TRBJ2-3; a weak D match, TRBD2 (7 bases). The CDR3 is 16 residues long. Germline CDR1 and CDR2: LGHNA and YNFKEQ. Trimming stripped 1 base from V and 5 bases from J, with 16 bases between.

The genes are TRBV28 and TRBJ2-7, with TRBD1 matching 9 bases. The V and J ends lost 3 bases and 2 bases, in that order; junction bases with no gene match: 2. This CDR3 is 14 amino acids long. CDR1 is MDHEN and CDR2 is SYDVKM in the germline V gene. The CDR3 DNA reads as TGTGCCAGCAGTTTTGGACAGGGGACCTACGAGCAGTACTTC. This gives the protein CASSFGQGTYEQYF.

The J gene is TRBJ2-5, the V gene TRBV30; 8 bases are shared with TRBD2. This CDR3 spans 14 amino acids. The germline V gene encodes CDR1 GTSNPN and CDR2 SVGIG (reference sequence). The junction had 6 bases not matched to a gene; V was cut back by 1 base and J by 5 bases. The CDR3 bases are TGTGCCTGGAGTGCCATAGCGGGGAGGGAGACCCAGTACTTC. Encoded protein: CAWSAIAGRETQYF.

The V gene is TRBV6-1, the J gene TRBJ2-1; 11 bases line up with TRBD2. CDR1 MNHNS and CDR2 SASEGT come from the germline V gene. CDR3 length: 15 residues. J lost 8 bases, V lost 7 bases, and 10 bases had no gene match. CDR3 protein: CASKIGTSGIYEQFF. The DNA of the CDR3 is TGTGCCAGCAAGATCGGGACTAGCGGTATATATGAGCAGTTCTTC.

The chain has TRBV6-1 and TRBJ1-2; no clear D gene. CDR1 and CDR2 from the germline V gene are MNHNS and SASEGT. V lost 7 bases and J lost 2, with 8 bases in between. This CDR3 comprises 12 residues. DNA of the CDR3: TGTGCCAGCAATATACGGAACTATGGCTACACCTTC. Protein sequence: CASNIRNYGYTF.

The chain employs TRBV15 and TRBJ2-5; 10 nucleotides align to TRBD2. The trim removed 6 bases at V and 1 base at J, leaving 5 bases unmatched. This CDR3 has 15 amino acids. Germline assignment: CDR1 LNHNV and CDR2 YYDKDF (reference sequence). CDR3 sequence reads: CATSEASGGQETQYF. The CDR3 coding sequence is TGTGCCACCAGTGAAGCTAGCGGGGGCCAAGAGACCCAGTACTTC.

This chain links TRBV7-9 with TRBJ2-1; 9 bases line up with TRBD1. This CDR3 has 15 amino acids. Germline V CDR1 and CDR2: SEHNR, FQNEAQ (reference sequence). The trim removed 5 bases at V and 12 bases at J, leaving 14 bases unmatched. The CDR3 reads CASSLPGQGTSGQFF. The CDR3 nucleotides are TGTGCCAGCAGCCTTCCGGGACAGGGTACTTCAGGGCAGTTCTTC.

The V and J genes are TRBV11-3 and TRBJ1-1; D may be TRBD1 (6 bases). The CDR3 length is 18 residues. V was shortened by 1 base and J by 0 bases, with 18 bases between the two germline ends. Germline V lookup: CDR1 SGHNT, CDR2 YENEEA. CDR3 DNA: TGTGCCAGCAGCTTAGGATTACAGGGATCGGGGATGAACACTGAAGCTTTCTTT. Translation gives CASSLGLQGSGMNTEAFF.

Details on this clone: Its ends do not fully match the called genes, so a read error is possible. The rearrangement joins TRBV7-9 to TRBJ2-7; 8 nucleotides align to TRBD1. Germline V lookup: CDR1 SEHNR, CDR2 FQNEAQ (reference sequence). CDR3 size: 14 residues. The chain's CDR3 is CSSSNRQGRYEQYF. The CDR3 DNA is TGTTCCAGCAGCAACCGACAGGGGAGGTACGAGCAGTACTTC.

CDR3 amino acids: CATSRDRTGGAEQYF. The CDR3 nucleotides are TGTGCCACCAGCAGAGATAGGACAGGGGGCGCCGAGCAGTACTTC. This sequence joins TRBV15 and TRBJ2-7, with TRBD1 matching over 11 bases. The CDR3 spans 15 residues. With V trimmed by 0 bases and J by 6 bases, 4 bases remained unmatched. Germline CDR1 is LNHNV and CDR2 is YYDKDF (reference sequence).